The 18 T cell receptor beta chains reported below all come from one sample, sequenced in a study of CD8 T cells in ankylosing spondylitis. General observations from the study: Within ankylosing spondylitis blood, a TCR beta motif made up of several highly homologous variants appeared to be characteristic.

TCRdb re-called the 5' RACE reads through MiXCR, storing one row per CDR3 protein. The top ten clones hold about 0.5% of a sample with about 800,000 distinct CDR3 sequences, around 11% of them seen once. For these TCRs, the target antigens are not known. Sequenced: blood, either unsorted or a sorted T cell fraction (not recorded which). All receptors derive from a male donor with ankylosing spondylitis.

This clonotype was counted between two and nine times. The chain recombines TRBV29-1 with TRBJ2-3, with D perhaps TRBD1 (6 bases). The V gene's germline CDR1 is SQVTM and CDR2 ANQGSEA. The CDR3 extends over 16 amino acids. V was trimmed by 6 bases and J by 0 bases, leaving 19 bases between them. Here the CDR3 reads CSVQPTGATSTDTQYF. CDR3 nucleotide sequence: TGCAGCGTCCAACCGACAGGTGCCACTAGCACAGATACGCAGTATTTT.

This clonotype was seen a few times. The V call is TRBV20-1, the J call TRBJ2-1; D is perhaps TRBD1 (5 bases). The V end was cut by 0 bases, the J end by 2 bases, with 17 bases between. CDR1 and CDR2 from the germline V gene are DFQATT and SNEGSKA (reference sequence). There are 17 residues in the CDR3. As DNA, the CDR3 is TGCAGTGCTAGAGAAAGAGACAGATCAAGACCCTACAATGAGCAGTTCTTC. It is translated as CSARERDRSRPYNEQFF.

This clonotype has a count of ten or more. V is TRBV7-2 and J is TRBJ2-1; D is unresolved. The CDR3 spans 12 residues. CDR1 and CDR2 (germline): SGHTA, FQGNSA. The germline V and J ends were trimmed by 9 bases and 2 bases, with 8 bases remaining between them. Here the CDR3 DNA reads TGTGCCAGTCTTACTGCCTACAATGAGCAGTTCTTC. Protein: CASLTAYNEQFF.

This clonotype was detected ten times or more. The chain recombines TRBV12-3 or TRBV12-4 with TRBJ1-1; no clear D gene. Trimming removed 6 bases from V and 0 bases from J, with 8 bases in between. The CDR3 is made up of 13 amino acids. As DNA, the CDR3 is TGTGCCAGCAGGGCGCGAATGAACACTGAAGCTTTCTTT. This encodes CASRARMNTEAFF.

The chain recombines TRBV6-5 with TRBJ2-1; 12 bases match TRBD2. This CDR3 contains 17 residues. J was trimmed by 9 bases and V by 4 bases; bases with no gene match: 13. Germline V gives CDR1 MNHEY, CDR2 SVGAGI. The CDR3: CASSSIRLAGEVGEQFF. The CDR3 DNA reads TGTGCCAGCAGTTCAATCCGACTAGCGGGGGAGGTGGGTGAGCAGTTCTTC.

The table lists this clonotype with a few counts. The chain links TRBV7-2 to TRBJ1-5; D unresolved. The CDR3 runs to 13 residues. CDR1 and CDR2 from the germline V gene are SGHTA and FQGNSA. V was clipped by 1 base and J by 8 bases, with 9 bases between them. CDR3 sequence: CASSLGPFEPQHF. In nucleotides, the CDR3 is TGTGCCAGCAGCTTAGGCCCTTTTGAGCCCCAGCATTTT.

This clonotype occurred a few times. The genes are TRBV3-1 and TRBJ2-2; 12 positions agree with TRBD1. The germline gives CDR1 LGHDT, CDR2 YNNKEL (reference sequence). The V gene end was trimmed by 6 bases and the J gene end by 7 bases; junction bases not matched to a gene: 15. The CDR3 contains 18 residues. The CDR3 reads CASRPSGTGGWKSGELFF. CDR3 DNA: TGTGCCAGCAGACCCTCCGGGACAGGGGGCTGGAAGAGCGGGGAGCTGTTTTTT.

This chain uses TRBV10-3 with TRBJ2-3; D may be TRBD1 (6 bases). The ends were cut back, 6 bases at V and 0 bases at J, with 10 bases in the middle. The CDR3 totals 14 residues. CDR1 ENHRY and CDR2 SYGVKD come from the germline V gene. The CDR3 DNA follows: TGTGCCATCAGCGGACAGCTTAGCACAGATACGCAGTATTTT. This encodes CAISGQLSTDTQYF.

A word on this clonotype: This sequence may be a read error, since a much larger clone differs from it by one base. The CDR3 spells CCAAGLAGGGSTDTQYF. CDR3 in DNA: TGCTGTGCTGCCGGACTAGCGGGAGGGGGAAGCACAGATACGCAGTATTTT. This chain uses TRBV20-1 with TRBJ2-3; 15 bases agree with TRBD2. CDR3 size: 17 residues. The V gene's germline CDR1 is DFQATT and CDR2 SNEGSKA (reference sequence).

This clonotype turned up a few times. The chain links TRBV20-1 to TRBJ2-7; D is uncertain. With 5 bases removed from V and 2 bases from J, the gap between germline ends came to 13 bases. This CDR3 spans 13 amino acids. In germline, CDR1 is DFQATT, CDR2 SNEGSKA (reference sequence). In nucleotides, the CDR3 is TGCAGTGCTGCATACCGACCTACCTACGAGCAGTACTTC. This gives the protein CSAAYRPTYEQYF.

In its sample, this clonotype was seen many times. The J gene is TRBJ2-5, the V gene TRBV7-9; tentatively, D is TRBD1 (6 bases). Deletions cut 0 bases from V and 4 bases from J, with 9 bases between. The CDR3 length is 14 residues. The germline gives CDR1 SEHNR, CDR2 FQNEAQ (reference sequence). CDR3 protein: CASSLAGATETQYF. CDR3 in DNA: TGTGCCAGCAGCTTAGCGGGGGCAACAGAGACCCAGTACTTC.

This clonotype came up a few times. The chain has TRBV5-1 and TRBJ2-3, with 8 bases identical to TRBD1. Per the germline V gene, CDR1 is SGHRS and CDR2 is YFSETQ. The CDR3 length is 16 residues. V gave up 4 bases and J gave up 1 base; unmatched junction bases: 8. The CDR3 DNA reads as TGCGCCAGCAGCCCGCTGACAGGGGCCGGCACAGATACGCAGTATTTT. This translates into CASSPLTGAGTDTQYF.

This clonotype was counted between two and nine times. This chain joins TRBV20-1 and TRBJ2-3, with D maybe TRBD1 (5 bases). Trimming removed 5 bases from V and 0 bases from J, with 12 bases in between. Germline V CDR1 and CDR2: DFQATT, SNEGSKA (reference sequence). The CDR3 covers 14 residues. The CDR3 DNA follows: TGCAGTGCTGCTTATCAGGGAAGCACAGATACGCAGTATTTT. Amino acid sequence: CSAAYQGSTDTQYF.

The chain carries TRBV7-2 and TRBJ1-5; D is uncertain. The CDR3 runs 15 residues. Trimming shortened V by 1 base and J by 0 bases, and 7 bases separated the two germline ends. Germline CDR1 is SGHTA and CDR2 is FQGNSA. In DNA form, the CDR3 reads TGTGCCAGCAGCTTAGTAAGCGTTAGCAATCAGCCCCAGCATTTT. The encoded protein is CASSLVSVSNQPQHF.

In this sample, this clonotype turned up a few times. CDR3 sequence (DNA): TGTGCCTGGACCCAGGGTTTGAACACTGAAGCTTTCTTT. It is translated as CAWTQGLNTEAFF. The chain is built from TRBV30 and TRBJ1-1; maybe TRBD1 (5 bases). CDR3 length: 13 residues. Germline lookup yields CDR1 GTSNPN and CDR2 SVGIG (reference sequence). Trimming stripped 4 bases from V and 0 bases from J, with 9 bases between.

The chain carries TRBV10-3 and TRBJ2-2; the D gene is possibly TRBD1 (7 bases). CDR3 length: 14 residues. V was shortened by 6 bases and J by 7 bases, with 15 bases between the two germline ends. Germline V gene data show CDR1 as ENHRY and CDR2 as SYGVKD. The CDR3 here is CAISKTGEVGELFF. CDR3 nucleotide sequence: TGTGCCATCAGCAAAACAGGGGAGGTCGGGGAGCTGTTTTTT.

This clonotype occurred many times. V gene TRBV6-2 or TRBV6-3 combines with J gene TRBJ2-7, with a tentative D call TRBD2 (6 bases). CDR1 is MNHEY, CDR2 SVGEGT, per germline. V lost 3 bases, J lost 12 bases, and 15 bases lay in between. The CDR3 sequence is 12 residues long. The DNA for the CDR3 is TGTGCCAGCAGTTATTCTGCGGGAAGAACGTACTTC. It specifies CASSYSAGRTYF.

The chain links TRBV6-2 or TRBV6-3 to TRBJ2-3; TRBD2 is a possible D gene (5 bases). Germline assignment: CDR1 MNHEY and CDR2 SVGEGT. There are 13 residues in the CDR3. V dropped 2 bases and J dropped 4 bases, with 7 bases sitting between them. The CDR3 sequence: CASSYPGADTQYF. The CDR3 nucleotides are TGTGCCAGCAGTTACCCCGGGGCAGATACGCAGTATTTT.